These 5 T cell receptor beta chains were all obtained from the same sample, sequenced in a study of T cells in localized non-small cell lung cancer. Produced via immunoSEQ multiplex PCR; TCRdb's table is partial and in-frame only. The sample has some 25,000 clones; over 70% are singletons. Sequenced here: peripheral blood, sampled before any cancer treatment. Source of these receptors: a man aged 35-69 years with stage III squamous cell lung carcinoma.

The chain has TRBV29-1 and TRBJ2-2, with D perhaps matching TRBD1 (6 bases). Germline-derived CDR1 and CDR2 are SQVTM and ANQGSEA. Trimming stripped 7 bases from V and 6 bases from J, with 15 bases between. The CDR3 runs 13 residues. The DNA for the CDR3 is TGCAGCGCCAACCAGGGGTTCCCCGGGGAGCTGTTTTTT. Amino acid sequence: CSANQGFPGELFF.

The chain's CDR3 is CASSLAPPGTGTYEQYF. DNA of the CDR3: TGTGCCAGCAGTTTGGCCCCTCCCGGGACAGGGACCTACGAGCAGTACTTC. This sequence joins TRBV11-2 and TRBJ2-7; 9 nucleotides match TRBD1. The junction had 14 bases not matched to a gene; V was cut back by 6 bases and J by 2 bases. This CDR3 has 17 residues. Germline CDR1 and CDR2: SGHAT and FQNNGV.

The CDR3 DNA reads TGTGCCAGCAGCCTGGGAGGGGGTGTGACGGAGACCCAGTACTTC. It encodes CASSLGGGVTETQYF. This sequence joins TRBV6-5 and TRBJ2-5; D possibly corresponds to TRBD2 (7 bases). Germline assignment: CDR1 MNHEY and CDR2 SVGAGI. Trimming removed 6 bases at V and 5 bases at J, with 19 bases between. This CDR3 contains 15 residues.

The V and J genes are TRBV29-1 and TRBJ2-1; either TRBD1 or TRBD2 may supply D (5 bases each). Germline V gives CDR1 SQVTM, CDR2 ANQGSEA. The CDR3 runs to 13 residues. The V end was cut by 6 bases, the J end by 4 bases, with 13 bases between. The chain's CDR3 is CSVGPTYYNEQFF. CDR3 bases: TGCAGCGTGGGACCGACTTATTACAATGAGCAGTTCTTC.

V is TRBV18 and J is TRBJ1-2; no firm D call. V was trimmed by 0 bases and J by 9 bases, leaving 5 bases between them. Germline CDR1 reads KGHSH; CDR2 reads LQKENI. This CDR3 region has 11 residues. The CDR3, as DNA: TGTGCCAGCTCACCACCCAAACGCTACACCTTC. Protein product: CASSPPKRYTF.